The following is a T cell receptor (beta chain) sequence with its context. Its antigen is not known. One entry per CDR3 protein, called by TCRdb with MiXCR from the 5' RACE reads. The sample records a few hundred thousand distinct CDR3 sequences, more than 8% being singletons. CDR1 is DFQATT and CDR2 is SNEGSKA in the germline V gene (reference sequence). The CDR3 contains 11 residues. This entry belongs to a study of T-cell memory formation after mild COVID-19. Overall study results and limits: Detection of some responders pre-infection suggested pre-existing cross-reactive memory T cells participated. Specificity for SARS-CoV-2 was not confirmed among the second-wave clones peaking on day 37.

The specimen was PBMCs or a T cell subset sorted from them (not recorded which). The rearrangement joins TRBV20-1 to TRBJ1-2; 7 bases line up with TRBD1. This clonotype was sampled from a man younger than 30 who had mild COVID-19 (a few samples of this study predate the infection). Cell type and time point are not known. The CDR3 loop reads CRGQSNYGYTF. The CDR3, as DNA: TGCAGGGGACAGTCTAACTATGGCTACACCTTC.